This TCR beta chain was captured in a study of kidney transplant recipient with SARS-CoV-2 infection. With respect to this clonotype: This sequence may be a read error, since a much larger clone differs from it by one base.

A single record per CDR3 protein comes from TCRdb applying MiXCR to the reads. This sample has roughly 250,000 distinct CDR3 sequences, with 29% found just once. This CDR3 is built from 14 residues. Trimming left V 5 bases short and J 0 bases short, with 8 bases between. Germline-derived CDR1 and CDR2 are SEHNR and FQNEAQ (reference sequence). The sample was a blood sample, taken at baseline and between days 110 and 120 from a kidney transplant recipient. This receptor was obtained from a male patient between 25 and 39 years old who had COVID-19 and was a kidney transplant recipient. Some T cells may be graft donor cells. This chain connects TRBV7-9 to TRBJ1-5; D gene unclear. CDR3 region: CASSQALSNQPQHF. CDR3 DNA: TGTGCCAGCAGCCAGGCACTTAGCAATCAGCCCCAGCATTTT.